One sample yielded the 27 T cell receptor beta chains listed below, sequenced in a study of blood T cell repertoires in COVID-19. The data were produced by immunoSEQ multiplex PCR, yet TCRdb's version contains in-frame clones alone and is incomplete. The sample lists roughly 70,000 clones, 75% to 85% occurring once. The sequencing sample was made of peripheral blood. The receptors were sampled from a man aged 65-85 years who had recovered from COVID-19.

The chain links TRBV12-3 or TRBV12-4 to TRBJ1-1, with 7 bases identical to TRBD1. This CDR3 comprises 13 residues. J was trimmed by 8 bases and V by 3 bases; bases with no gene match: 6. In DNA, the CDR3 is TGTGCCAGCAGTTTTTGGGGACAGCTAGAAGCTTTCTTT. Its translation is CASSFWGQLEAFF.

The chain joins TRBV18 to TRBJ1-1; D uncertain. Germline CDR1 reads KGHSH; CDR2 reads LQKENI. There are 14 residues in the CDR3. Trimming cost V 1 base and J 1 base, with 7 bases left between them. This chain's CDR3 is CASSPRRENTEAFF. Written as DNA, the CDR3 is TGTGCCAGCTCACCACGGCGGGAGAACACTGAAGCTTTCTTT.

This chain uses TRBV19 with TRBJ1-1; 7 bases align to TRBD1. Germline values: CDR1 LNHDA, CDR2 SQIVND (reference sequence). CDR3 size: 14 residues. The ends lost 6 bases at V and 3 bases at J; junction bases unmatched: 7. The CDR3 nucleotides are TGTGCCAGTAGCGACGCCACAGGGGACACTGAAGCTTTCTTT. Translated, it gives CASSDATGDTEAFF.

The chain recombines TRBV20-1 with TRBJ1-3; the match to TRBD1 covers 9 bases. Germline V lookup: CDR1 DFQATT, CDR2 SNEGSKA (reference sequence). V was clipped by 3 bases and J by 0 bases; unmatched bases: 18. The CDR3 spans 20 residues. This CDR3 reads CSASISGTGYKGSSGNTIYF. CDR3 coding DNA: TGCAGTGCTAGTATATCAGGGACAGGGTATAAGGGAAGCTCTGGAAACACCATATATTTT.

The chain carries TRBV4-3 and TRBJ2-1; 11 bases line up with TRBD2. The CDR3 totals 15 residues. Germline V gene sequence: CDR1 LGHNA, CDR2 YSLEER. The V gene end was trimmed by 4 bases and the J gene end by 5 bases; junction bases not matched to a gene: 4. The CDR3 bases are TGCGCCAGCAGCCTAGGGACTAGCGGCAACAATGAGCAGTTCTTC. This gives the protein CASSLGTSGNNEQFF.

The gene calls are TRBV2 and TRBJ1-2; 11 nucleotides line up with TRBD1. CDR1 is SNHLY and CDR2 is FYNNEI in the germline V gene. V was clipped by 6 bases and J by 8 bases; unmatched bases: 5. The CDR3 sequence is 13 residues long. The CDR3 DNA sequence: TGTGCCAGCAGACCGGGACAGGGGGGCGGCTACACCTTC. It translates to CASRPGQGGGYTF.

Only a few counts were recorded for this clone. Here the CDR3 DNA reads TGTGCCAGCAGCGTAGCTCCCGGCAGGGTGGGGTTGGCGAACACCGGGGAGCTGTTTTTT. Amino acids: CASSVAPGRVGLANTGELFF. This rearrangement joins TRBV9 to TRBJ2-2, with D possibly matching TRBD1 (5 bases). The germline CDR1 and CDR2 sequences are SGDLS and YYNGEE. The length of the CDR3 is 20 residues. V lost 0 bases and J 0 bases, leaving 21 bases between the germline ends.

The CDR3 DNA reads TGTGCCAGCAGTAGGGGAAGAAATGAAAAACTGTTTTTT. Translating gives CASSRGRNEKLFF. The genes are TRBV21-1 and TRBJ1-4; the table's D call TRBD1 went unverified against the DNA. TRBV21-1 is a pseudogene segment. The CDR3 runs to 13 residues.

The genes are TRBV7-8 and TRBJ1-6; the D gene is possibly TRBD1 (5 bases). The CDR3 is made up of 13 amino acids. V lost 7 bases, J lost 12 bases, and 16 bases lay in between. From germline, CDR1 is SGHVS and CDR2 FQNEAQ. CDR3 amino acids: CASTLSLGEPLHF. For the CDR3, the DNA is TGTGCCAGCACCCTCTCGTTAGGGGAACCCCTCCACTTT.

The V call is TRBV29-1, the J call TRBJ2-3; D is possibly TRBD1 (7 bases). The CDR3 sequence is 15 residues long. CDR1 and CDR2 from the germline V gene are SQVTM and ANQGSEA. V was clipped by 4 bases and J by 2 bases, with 16 bases between them. The CDR3 nucleotides read TGCAGCGTTGTGGCAGGGGGGACAAACACAGATACGCAGTATTTT. This gives the protein CSVVAGGTNTDTQYF.

V usage is TRBV7-2 and J usage is TRBJ2-7; a possible D gene is TRBD2 (5 bases). Germline-derived CDR1 and CDR2 are SGHTA and FQGNSA. V lost 1 base, J lost 3 bases, and 10 bases lay in between. CDR3 length equals 14 residues. The CDR3 bases are TGTGCCAGCAGCTTAGACCCTAGCAGCTACGAGCAGTACTTC. Its protein is CASSLDPSSYEQYF.

The V and J genes are TRBV6-2 or TRBV6-3 and TRBJ2-7; 8 bases are shared with TRBD2. The germline V gene encodes CDR1 MNHEY and CDR2 SVGEGT. The CDR3 is made up of 18 amino acids. The trim removed 0 bases at V and 4 bases at J, leaving 14 bases unmatched. CDR3 protein: CASSYSTSERAQLYEQYF. The CDR3 nucleotides are TGTGCCAGCAGTTACTCGACTAGCGAGAGGGCCCAGTTGTACGAGCAGTACTTC.

This chain joins TRBV28 and TRBJ2-4; possibly TRBD1 for D (7 bases). Germline values: CDR1 MDHEN, CDR2 SYDVKM. The CDR3 contains 15 residues. Trimming took 4 bases from V and 0 from J, leaving 10 bases between them. In DNA form, the CDR3 reads TGTGCCAGCAGTTCAGGGGGGTTAGCCAAAAACATTCAGTACTTC. As protein: CASSSGGLAKNIQYF.

This chain uses TRBV5-1 with TRBJ1-2; 9 nucleotides agree with TRBD1. V trimming: 7 bases; J trimming: 6 bases; junction bases outside the gene matches: 10. This CDR3 contains 14 residues. Germline CDR1 and CDR2: SGHRS and YFSETQ. CDR3 DNA: TGCGCCAGCGGACAAAGGACAGGGGAGGATGGCTACACCTTC. Translation: CASGQRTGEDGYTF.

The gene calls are TRBV28 and TRBJ1-4; 9 bases map to TRBD1. From germline, CDR1 is MDHEN and CDR2 SYDVKM. CDR3 length: 16 amino acids. V trimming: 4 bases; J trimming: 4 bases; junction bases outside the gene matches: 7. CDR3 sequence (DNA): TGTGCCAGCAGTTCCAACCCGGGACAGGGTAATGAAAAACTGTTTTTT. Translating gives CASSSNPGQGNEKLFF.

The J gene is TRBJ1-1, the V gene TRBV19, with TRBD1 identical over 8 bases. The CDR3 length is 13 residues. J gave up 4 bases and V 6 bases, and 4 bases lay outside the gene matches. Germline CDR1 LNHDA, CDR2 SQIVND (reference sequence). The CDR3 coding sequence is TGTGCCAGTAGGAACAGGGGGAGCACTGAAGCTTTCTTT. Its protein is CASRNRGSTEAFF.

This clone was seen only once. V is TRBV5-4 and J is TRBJ2-3; TRBD2 might be the D (6 bases). This CDR3 has 16 residues. CDR1 is SGHNT, CDR2 YYREEE, per germline (reference sequence). Trimming took 4 bases from V and 0 from J, leaving 15 bases between them. CDR3: CASSTEGGVSTDTQYF. CDR3 coding DNA: TGTGCCAGCAGCACCGAAGGAGGGGTTAGCACAGATACGCAGTATTTT.

The chain is built from TRBV29-1 and TRBJ2-7; the D gene is possibly TRBD1 (5 bases). Trimming removed 0 bases from V and 9 bases from J, with 15 bases in between. Germline CDR1 reads SQVTM; CDR2 reads ANQGSEA. The CDR3 covers 13 residues. The CDR3 DNA sequence: TGCAGCGTTGAAGATAGGCAGGGCATGGGGCAGTACTTC. This gives the protein CSVEDRQGMGQYF.

V gene TRBV6-2 or TRBV6-3 combines with J gene TRBJ2-7; 7 bases match TRBD1. The V and J ends lost 6 bases and 4 bases, in that order; junction bases with no gene match: 3. This CDR3 has 12 amino acids. Per germline, CDR1 MNHEY and CDR2 SVGEGT. DNA for the CDR3: TGTGCCAGCAGCGTACAGGGGTACGAGCAGTACTTC. It encodes CASSVQGYEQYF.

This sequence joins TRBV18 and TRBJ1-1; D possibly corresponds to TRBD1 (5 bases). The CDR3 consists of 16 residues. Germline CDR1 is KGHSH and CDR2 is LQKENI. V lost 1 base and J lost 4, with 16 bases in between. Here the CDR3 DNA reads TGTGCCAGCTCACCACTGAGTCCGGGGGAGGGCACTGAAGCTTTCTTT. Translation: CASSPLSPGEGTEAFF.

This chain joins TRBV19 and TRBJ2-2; TRBD1 agrees at 10 bases. V dropped 6 bases and J dropped 3; count of bases not matched to a gene: 7. CDR3 length equals 16 residues. Per the germline V gene, CDR1 is LNHDA and CDR2 is SQIVND (reference sequence). CDR3 in DNA: TGTGCCAGTAGAGCCGACAGGGGGCTAGACACCGGGGAGCTGTTTTTT. It yields the protein CASRADRGLDTGELFF.

The chain carries TRBV7-9 and TRBJ2-1; the match to TRBD2 covers 13 bases. V lost 5 bases to trimming and J lost 7 bases; unmatched junction nucleotides: 5. The length of the CDR3 is 15 residues. Germline V lookup: CDR1 SEHNR, CDR2 FQNEAQ (reference sequence). CDR3 sequence: CASSQAGLAGNEQFF. The DNA for the CDR3 is TGTGCCAGCAGCCAGGCGGGACTAGCGGGGAATGAGCAGTTCTTC.

The chain couples TRBV6-2 or TRBV6-3 to TRBJ2-5; possibly TRBD1 for D (6 bases). The germline CDR1 and CDR2 sequences are MNHEY and SVGEGT. The CDR3 is 15 residues long. V lost 5 bases and J lost 2, with 15 bases in between. CDR3 nucleotide sequence: TGTGCCAGCAGTACCCCCCGGGACACACAAGAGACCCAGTACTTC. It is translated as CASSTPRDTQETQYF.

This CDR3 reads CASSPGLAGDTGELFF. The CDR3 nucleotides are TGTGCCAGCTCACCGGGACTAGCGGGAGACACCGGGGAGCTGTTTTTT. The V gene is TRBV18, the J gene TRBJ2-2, with TRBD2 matching over 14 bases. Per germline, CDR1 KGHSH and CDR2 LQKENI. With V trimmed by 3 bases and J by 3 bases, 0 bases remained unmatched. There are 16 residues in the CDR3.

The chain joins TRBV19 to TRBJ1-1, with TRBD1 matching over 9 bases. CDR3 size: 14 residues. Germline-derived CDR1 and CDR2 are LNHDA and SQIVND (reference sequence). V lost 5 bases to trimming and J lost 5 bases; unmatched junction nucleotides: 6. CDR3 nucleotide sequence: TGTGCCAGTAGTGTACAGGGGGCTCGGACTGAAGCTTTCTTT. Translated, it gives CASSVQGARTEAFF. Drawing the rest from reference TRBV19 and TRBJ1-1, the complete variable domain is DGGITQSPKYLFRKEGQNVTLSCEQNLNHDAMYWYRQDPGQGLRLIYYSQIVNDFQKGDIAEGYSVSREKKESFPLTVTSAQKNPTAFYLCASSVQGARTEAFFGQGTRLTVV.

The V and J genes are TRBV4-3 and TRBJ2-3, with TRBD2 identical over 10 bases. V dropped 5 bases and J dropped 7; count of bases not matched to a gene: 6. Germline V CDR1 and CDR2: LGHNA, YSLEER. This CDR3 spans 14 amino acids. CDR3 sequence reads: CASSMRAGGHTQYF. In nucleotides, the CDR3 is TGCGCCAGCAGCATGCGAGCGGGGGGGCATACGCAGTATTTT.

This chain links TRBV4-3 with TRBJ1-3; the match to TRBD1 covers 9 bases. The germline V gene encodes CDR1 LGHNA and CDR2 YSLEER. This CDR3 has 16 residues. V lost 3 bases, J lost 2 bases, and 5 bases stayed unmatched. The DNA for the CDR3 is TGCGCCAGCAGCCACGGACAGGGGCTCCCTGGAAACACCATATATTTT. Protein sequence: CASSHGQGLPGNTIYF.